The 15 T cell receptor beta chains listed next were all sequenced from one sample in a study of T cells in Graves' hyperthyroidism and ophthalmopathy. TCR beta CDR3 regions were amplified from RNA. The TCR CDR3 was amplified in a first-round RT-PCR using the HTBI primer set. TCRdb itself ran the multiplex PCR reads through MiXCR, one entry per CDR3 protein. The sample includes more than 50,000 distinct CDR3 sequences, around 50% of them seen just once. Sequencing was done on a sample of blood. The source of these receptors is a woman in her 30s with Graves' ophthalmopathy.

The CDR3 coding sequence is TGTGCCAGCAGCCCCTGGTGGGGCGCGGAGACCCAGTACTTC. Translation gives CASSPWWGAETQYF. The J gene is TRBJ2-5, the V gene TRBV7-8; D is perhaps TRBD1 (5 bases). Between the trimmed V and J ends, which lost 5 bases and 5 bases, there was a span of 15 bases. Germline CDR1 SGHVS, CDR2 FQNEAQ. CDR3 length equals 14 residues.

Ten or more counts support this clonotype. For the CDR3, the DNA is TGTGCCAGCAGCTTGCCGCATCTACGGGGGTCCCCTGAAGCTTTCTTT. As protein: CASSLPHLRGSPEAFF. The chain recombines TRBV5-4 with TRBJ1-1; tentatively, D is TRBD1 (5 bases). The CDR3 runs to 16 residues. Germline-derived CDR1 and CDR2 are SGHNT and YYREEE (reference sequence). V gave up 1 base and J gave up 6 bases, with 19 bases separating them.

This clonotype was seen ten or more times. This sequence joins TRBV6-6 and TRBJ1-6; 7 bases agree with TRBD1. The V segment lost 5 bases and the J segment 8 bases; nucleotides outside the gene matches: 9. The germline CDR1 and CDR2 sequences are MNHNY and SVGAGI (reference sequence). CDR3 length: 15 amino acids. The CDR3: CASSPGQLRDSPLHF. The CDR3, as DNA: TGTGCCAGCAGTCCGGGACAGTTGAGGGATTCACCCCTCCACTTT.

V gene TRBV29-1 combines with J gene TRBJ2-5; TRBD1 or TRBD2 may be the D gene (6 bases each). The CDR3 runs 14 residues. Trimming cost V 3 bases and J 3 bases, with 14 bases left between them. Germline-derived CDR1 and CDR2 are SQVTM and ANQGSEA. CDR3 sequence: CSVDGGDTEETQYF. Here the CDR3 DNA reads TGCAGCGTTGACGGAGGGGACACTGAAGAGACCCAGTACTTC.

The J gene is TRBJ2-5, the V gene TRBV7-6, with D possibly being TRBD1 (6 bases). The germline V and J ends were trimmed by 5 bases and 4 bases, with 17 bases remaining between them. This CDR3 has 15 amino acids. Germline V gene sequence: CDR1 SGHVS, CDR2 FNYEAQ. The CDR3 is CASSKQRTVTETQYF. For the CDR3, the DNA is TGTGCCAGCAGCAAACAGAGGACAGTAACAGAGACCCAGTACTTC.

At least ten counts were recorded for this clonotype. The rearrangement joins TRBV20-1 to TRBJ1-1; 7 positions match TRBD1. The CDR3 spans 12 residues. With 6 bases clipped from V and 2 bases from J, the junction kept 3 bases outside the gene matches. Per the germline V gene, CDR1 is DFQATT and CDR2 is SNEGSKA (reference sequence). CDR3 loop: CSARQGNTEAFF. The CDR3 DNA reads as TGCAGTGCGCGACAGGGAAACACTGAAGCTTTCTTT.

At least ten counts were recorded for this clonotype. The V gene is TRBV12-3 or TRBV12-4, the J gene TRBJ2-7, with D possibly matching TRBD2 (5 bases). The V end lost 4 bases, the J end lost 2 bases, and 12 bases lay between the germline ends. This CDR3 region has 14 residues. This CDR3 reads CASSSRLGAYEQYF. CDR3 nucleotide sequence: TGTGCCAGCAGTTCAAGACTGGGAGCCTACGAGCAGTACTTC.

This clonotype was seen at least ten times. V usage is TRBV5-6 and J usage is TRBJ1-2; tentative D call: TRBD1 (6 bases). The CDR3 runs to 15 residues. V was trimmed by 2 bases and J by 0 bases, leaving 11 bases between them. CDR1 SGHDT and CDR2 YYEEEE come from the germline V gene. The CDR3 coding sequence is TGTGCCAGCAGCTTTACCGACAGGCCTAACTATGGCTACACCTTC. Its protein is CASSFTDRPNYGYTF.

A note on this clonotype: A much larger clonotype is one base distant, so this may be a read error. The rearrangement links TRBV20-1 to TRBJ1-4; perhaps TRBD1 as D (6 bases). Germline V gives CDR1 DFQATT, CDR2 SNEGSKA (reference sequence). This CDR3 region has 17 residues. The CDR3 DNA sequence: TGCAGTGCTAGAGAGGGCCCGGGGGCGGTTTGGGCCGAAAAACTGGTTTTT. As protein: CSAREGPGAVWAEKLVF.

Regarding this clonotype: A junction end diverges from the germline sequence, so it may reflect a read error. The rearrangement links TRBV7-9 to TRBJ1-2; D unresolved. There are 14 residues in the CDR3. Germline lookup yields CDR1 SEHNR and CDR2 FQNEAQ (reference sequence). The chain's CDR3 is CASSLVGSVYGYTF. The CDR3 DNA sequence: TGCGCCAGCAGCTTAGTGGGAAGCGTTTATGGCTACACCTTT.

About this clonotype itself: This likely comes from a read error, as the CDR3 has no conserved phenylalanine or tryptophan at its end. The DNA is left out, because the CDR3 cannot be placed on it with certainty; the CDR3 is given as TCRdb lists it. This chain joins TRBV7-3 and TRBJ2-5; the D call TRBD2 from the table was never checked on the DNA. The CDR3 spans 12 residues, counting both ends. Looked up from germline, CDR1 is SGHTA and CDR2 is FQGTGA. CDR3 in amino acids: CASSRLAGGRYT.

This clonotype was observed many times. The junction departs from germline at one end; a sequencing error may be responsible. The chain recombines TRBV5-6 with TRBJ2-3, with 11 bases matching TRBD2. The CDR3 sequence is 15 residues long. Germline V lookup: CDR1 SGHDT, CDR2 YYEEEE. The CDR3 DNA is TGTGCCAGCAGCAGCGGACTAGCGGGCACAGATGCGCAGTATTTT. This codes for CASSSGLAGTDAQYF.

V gene TRBV25-1 combines with J gene TRBJ2-7; the D is unclear. CDR3 length: 13 amino acids. In germline, CDR1 is MGHDK, CDR2 SYGVNS. The germline V and J ends were trimmed by 0 bases and 5 bases, with 8 bases remaining between them. CDR3 nucleotides: TGTGCCAGCAGTGAATATAGGGCGGACGAGCAGTACTTC. This sequence encodes CASSEYRADEQYF.

This clonotype appeared many times. This chain uses TRBV6-5 with TRBJ1-1, with TRBD1 identical over 11 bases. This CDR3 has 15 residues. The germline gives CDR1 MNHEY, CDR2 SVGAGI. V shed 2 bases and J 1 base; nucleotides not matched to a gene: 0. The CDR3 spells CASSYGTGGNTEAFF. The CDR3 nucleotides read TGTGCCAGCAGTTACGGGACAGGGGGGAACACTGAAGCTTTCTTT.

A word on this clonotype: One base away lies a much larger clone, so this may be a sequencing read error. The final CDR3 position lacks the conserved phenylalanine or tryptophan, pointing to a likely read error. This chain joins TRBV28 and TRBJ2-5, with 9 bases aligning to TRBD2. V shed 1 base and J 5 bases; nucleotides not matched to a gene: 11. This CDR3 has 17 residues. CDR1 and CDR2 (germline): MDHEN, SYDVKM. The CDR3 nucleotides are TGTGCCAGCAGTTTATTCCTGTTTAGCGGGAGATGGGAGACCCAGTACTGC. Protein product: CASSLFLFSGRWETQYC.